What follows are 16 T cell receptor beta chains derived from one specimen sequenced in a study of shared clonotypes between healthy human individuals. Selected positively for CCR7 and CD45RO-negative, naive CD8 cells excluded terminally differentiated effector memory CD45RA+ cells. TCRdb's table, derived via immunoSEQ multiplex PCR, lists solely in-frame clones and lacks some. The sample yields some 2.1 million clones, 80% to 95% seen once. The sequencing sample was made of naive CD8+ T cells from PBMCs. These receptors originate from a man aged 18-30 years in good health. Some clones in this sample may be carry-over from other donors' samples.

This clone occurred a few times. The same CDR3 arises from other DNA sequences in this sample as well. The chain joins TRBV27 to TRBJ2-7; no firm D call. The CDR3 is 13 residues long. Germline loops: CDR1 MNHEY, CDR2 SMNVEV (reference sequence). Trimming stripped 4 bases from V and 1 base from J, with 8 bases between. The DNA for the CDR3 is TGTGCCAGCAGTTATGGCAGATCCTACGAGCAGTACTTC. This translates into CASSYGRSYEQYF.

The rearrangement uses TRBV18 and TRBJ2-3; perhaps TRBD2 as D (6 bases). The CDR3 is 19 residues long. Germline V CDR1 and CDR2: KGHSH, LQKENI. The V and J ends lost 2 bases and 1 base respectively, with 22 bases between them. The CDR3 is CASSPYPGEPSGGTDTQYF. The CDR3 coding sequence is TGTGCCAGCTCACCATACCCGGGAGAACCGTCGGGGGGCACAGATACGCAGTATTTT.

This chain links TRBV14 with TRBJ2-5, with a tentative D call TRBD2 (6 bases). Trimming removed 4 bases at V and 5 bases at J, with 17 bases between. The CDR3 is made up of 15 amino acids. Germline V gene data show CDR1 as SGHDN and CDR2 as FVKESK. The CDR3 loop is CASSPRGDGRETQYF. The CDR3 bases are TGTGCCAGCAGCCCCCGCGGGGACGGACGTGAGACCCAGTACTTC. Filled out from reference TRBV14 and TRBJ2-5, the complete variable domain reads EAGVTQFPSHSVIEKGQTVTLRCDPISGHDNLYWYRRVMGKEIKFLLHFVKESKQDESGMPNNRFLAERTGGTYSTLKVQPAELEDSGVYFCASSPRGDGRETQYFGPGTRLLVL.

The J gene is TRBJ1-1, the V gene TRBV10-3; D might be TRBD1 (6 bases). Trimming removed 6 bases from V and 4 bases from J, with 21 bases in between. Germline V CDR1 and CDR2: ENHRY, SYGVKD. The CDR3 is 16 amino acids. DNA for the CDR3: TGTGCCATCAGCCCAAGACGAGAGGGGGAGAGCACTGAAGCTTTCTTT. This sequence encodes CAISPRREGESTEAFF.

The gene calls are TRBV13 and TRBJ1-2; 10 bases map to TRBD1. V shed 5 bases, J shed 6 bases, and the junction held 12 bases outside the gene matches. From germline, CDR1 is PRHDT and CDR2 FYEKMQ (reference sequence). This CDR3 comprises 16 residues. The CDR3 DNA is TGTGCCAGCAGCGGGAGACAGGGGGCACACCTGCATGGCTACACCTTC. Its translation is CASSGRQGAHLHGYTF.

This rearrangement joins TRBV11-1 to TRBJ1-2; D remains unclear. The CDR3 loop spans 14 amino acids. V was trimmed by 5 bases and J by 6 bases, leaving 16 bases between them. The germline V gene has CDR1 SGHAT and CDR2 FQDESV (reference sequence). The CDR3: CASSIPGSGDGYTF. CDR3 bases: TGTGCCAGCAGCATACCGGGGTCCGGGGATGGCTACACCTTC.

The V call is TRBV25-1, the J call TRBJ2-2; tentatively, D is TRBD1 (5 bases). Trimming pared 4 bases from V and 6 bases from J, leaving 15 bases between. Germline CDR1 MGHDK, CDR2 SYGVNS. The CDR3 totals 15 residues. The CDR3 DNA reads TGTGCCAGCAGTGTGGGGCAGGGTTTTTCCGGGGAGCTGTTTTTT. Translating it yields CASSVGQGFSGELFF.

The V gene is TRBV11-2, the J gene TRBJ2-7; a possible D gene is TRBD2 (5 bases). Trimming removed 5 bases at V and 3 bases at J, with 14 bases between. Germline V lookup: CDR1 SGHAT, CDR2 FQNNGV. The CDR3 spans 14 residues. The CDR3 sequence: CASSHTRVLYEQYF. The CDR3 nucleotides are TGTGCCAGCAGCCACACTAGGGTCCTCTACGAGCAGTACTTC.

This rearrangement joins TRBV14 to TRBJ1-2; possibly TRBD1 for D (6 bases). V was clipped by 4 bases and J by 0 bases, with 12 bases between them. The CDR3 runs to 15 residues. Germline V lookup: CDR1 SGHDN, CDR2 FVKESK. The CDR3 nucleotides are TGTGCCAGCAGCCGCCGGGACACGCCTAACTATGGCTACACCTTC. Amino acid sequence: CASSRRDTPNYGYTF. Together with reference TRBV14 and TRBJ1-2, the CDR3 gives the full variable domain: EAGVTQFPSHSVIEKGQTVTLRCDPISGHDNLYWYRRVMGKEIKFLLHFVKESKQDESGMPNNRFLAERTGGTYSTLKVQPAELEDSGVYFCASSRRDTPNYGYTFGSGTRLTVV.

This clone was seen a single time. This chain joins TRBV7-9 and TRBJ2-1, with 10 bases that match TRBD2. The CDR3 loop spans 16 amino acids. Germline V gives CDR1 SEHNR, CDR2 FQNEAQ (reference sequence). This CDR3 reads CAIPGLSGRPYNEQFF. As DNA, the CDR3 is TGTGCGATTCCCGGGCTTAGCGGGAGGCCGTACAATGAGCAGTTCTTC.

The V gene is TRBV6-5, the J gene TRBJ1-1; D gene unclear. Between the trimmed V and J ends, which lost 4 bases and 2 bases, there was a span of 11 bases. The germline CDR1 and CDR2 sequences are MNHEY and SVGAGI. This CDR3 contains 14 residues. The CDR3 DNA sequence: TGTGCCAGCAGTTTCGGCCGGGCTAACACTGAAGCTTTCTTT. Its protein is CASSFGRANTEAFF.

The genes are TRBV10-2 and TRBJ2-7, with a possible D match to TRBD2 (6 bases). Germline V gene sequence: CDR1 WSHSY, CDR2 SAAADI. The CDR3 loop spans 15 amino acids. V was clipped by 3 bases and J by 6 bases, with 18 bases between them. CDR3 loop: CASSDAGKGFTEQYF. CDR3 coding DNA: TGCGCCAGCAGTGATGCGGGGAAAGGTTTTACCGAGCAGTACTTC.

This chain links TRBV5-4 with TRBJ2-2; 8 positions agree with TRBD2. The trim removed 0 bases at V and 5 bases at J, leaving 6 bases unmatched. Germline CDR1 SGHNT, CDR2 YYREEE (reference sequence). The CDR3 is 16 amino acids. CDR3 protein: CASSLAQREFTGELFF. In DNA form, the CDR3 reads TGTGCCAGCAGCTTGGCCCAGCGGGAGTTTACCGGGGAGCTGTTTTTT.

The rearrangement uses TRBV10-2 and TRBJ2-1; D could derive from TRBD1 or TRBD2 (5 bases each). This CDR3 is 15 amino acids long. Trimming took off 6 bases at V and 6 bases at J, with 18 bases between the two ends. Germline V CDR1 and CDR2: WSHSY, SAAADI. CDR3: CASRGRDPLGNEQFF. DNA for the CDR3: TGCGCCAGCAGGGGTCGGGACCCCCTGGGCAATGAGCAGTTCTTC.

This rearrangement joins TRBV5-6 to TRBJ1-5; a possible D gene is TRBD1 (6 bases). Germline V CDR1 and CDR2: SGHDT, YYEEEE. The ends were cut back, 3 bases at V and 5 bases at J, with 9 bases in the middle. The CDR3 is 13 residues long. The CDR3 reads CASSYGTYQPQHF. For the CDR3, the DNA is TGTGCCAGCAGCTATGGGACATATCAGCCCCAGCATTTT.

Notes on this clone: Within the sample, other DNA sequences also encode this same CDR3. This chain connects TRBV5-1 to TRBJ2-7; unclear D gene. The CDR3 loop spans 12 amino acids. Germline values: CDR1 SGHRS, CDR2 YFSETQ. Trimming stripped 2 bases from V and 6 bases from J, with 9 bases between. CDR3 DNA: TGCGCCAGCAGCTTTCCTCCCGGCGAGCAGTACTTC. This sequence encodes CASSFPPGEQYF.